The clone carrying this T cell receptor beta chain was counted at least ten times. This sample stems from a study of blood T cell repertoires in COVID-19. Study summary: Both acute and convalescent COVID-19 samples were obtained from the United States, Italy and Spain. Sources were T cells, B-cell-depleted T cells, or PBMCs; the material itself was cDNA or gDNA.

In the study's own analysis: Estimated nucleated cell counts came from reference gene primer amplification. Using immunoSEQ multiplex PCR, the repertoire was profiled, and TCRdb retains in-frame clones only, with some absent. D and trimming come from the DNA, and the V and J calls and clone size come from that table. The sample shows 130,000 or so clones, around three quarters of them seen only once. Germline assignment: CDR1 GTSNPN and CDR2 SVGIG (reference sequence). The CDR3 length is 13 residues. The V and J ends lost 4 bases and 9 bases respectively, with 18 bases between them. The sequenced sample consisted of peripheral blood. The receptor's source is a man aged 50 to 60 with acute or convalescent COVID-19. This sequence joins TRBV30 and TRBJ1-1; maybe TRBD1 (6 bases). CDR3 amino acids: CAWTPGQSMQAFF. Written as DNA, the CDR3 is TGTGCCTGGACCCCAGGACAGTCCATGCAAGCTTTCTTT.